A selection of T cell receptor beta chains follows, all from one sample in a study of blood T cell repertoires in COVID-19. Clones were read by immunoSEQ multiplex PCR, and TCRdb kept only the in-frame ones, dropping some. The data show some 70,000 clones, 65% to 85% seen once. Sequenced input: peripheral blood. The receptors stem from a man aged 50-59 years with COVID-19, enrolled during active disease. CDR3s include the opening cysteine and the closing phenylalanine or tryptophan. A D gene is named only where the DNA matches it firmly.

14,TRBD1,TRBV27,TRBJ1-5,CASSLGQGDQPQHF
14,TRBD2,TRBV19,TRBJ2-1,CASSPGLANNEQFF
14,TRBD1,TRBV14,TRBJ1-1,CASSSTGGGTEAFF
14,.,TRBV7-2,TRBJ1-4,CASSPQGRVEKLFF
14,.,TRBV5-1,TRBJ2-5,CASSGGEYQETQYF
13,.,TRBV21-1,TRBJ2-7,CASSTRQGSEQYF
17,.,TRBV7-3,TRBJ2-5,CASSSGPGDPYQETQYF
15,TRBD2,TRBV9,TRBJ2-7,CASSLNSGSRYEQYF
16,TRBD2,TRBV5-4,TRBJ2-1,CASSFPGLGAYNEQFF
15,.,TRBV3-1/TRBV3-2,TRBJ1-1,CASSPASGGNTEAFF
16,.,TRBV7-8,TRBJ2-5,CASSPRAGAGQETQYF
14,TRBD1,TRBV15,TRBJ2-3,CATQTGGRTDTQYF
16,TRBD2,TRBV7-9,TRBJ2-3,CASSDGLAGSTDTQYF